Below, 25 T cell receptor beta chains from the same sample are listed, as sequenced in a study of low-dose radiotherapy and immunotherapy resistance in tumors. TRAV- and TRBV-specific primers primed first-strand cDNA, covering alpha and beta chains. The TCRs were subjected to amplification over around 19 PCR cycles employing a constant-region primer in conjunction with a V-primer adapter. From the reads, TCRdb called clonotypes with MiXCR, one entry per CDR3 protein. The sample shows more than 70,000 distinct CDR3 sequences, less than 25% of them seen only once. Time point noted: after trial treatment. This sample's treatment: LDRT plus nivolumab, ipilimumab, low-dose cyclophosphamide and aspirin (RACIN trial). The sequencing here drew on PBMCs, taken after low-dose radiotherapy plus immunotherapy. Receptors originate from a female donor with ovarian cancer.

The sample holds many counts of this clonotype. V gene TRBV20-1 combines with J gene TRBJ1-5; D is uncertain. V was cut by 3 bases and J by 0 bases, with 12 bases left in between. The length of the CDR3 is 15 residues. Germline V gene data show CDR1 as DFQATT and CDR2 as SNEGSKA (reference sequence). The DNA for the CDR3 is TGCAGTGCTAGGGGCGGGTCGGATAGCAATCAGCCCCAGCATTTT. This sequence encodes CSARGGSDSNQPQHF.

The V call is TRBV7-8, the J call TRBJ2-3, with TRBD2 matching over 9 bases. The CDR3 runs 16 residues. CDR1 SGHVS and CDR2 FQNEAQ come from the germline V gene. The V gene end was trimmed by 0 bases and the J gene end by 2 bases; junction bases not matched to a gene: 3. The CDR3 coding sequence is TGTGCCAGCAGCTTAGCAGCGGGGGGCTTCACAGATACGCAGTATTTT. It specifies CASSLAAGGFTDTQYF. The full variable domain, in which reference TRBV7-8 and TRBJ2-3 provide the parts outside the CDR3, is GAGVSQSPRYKVAKRGQDVALRCDPISGHVSLFWYQQALGQGPEFLTYFQNEAQLDKSGLPSDRFFAERPEGSVSTLKIQRTQQEDSAVYLCASSLAAGGFTDTQYFGPGTRLTVL.

This clonotype has at least ten counts. The rearrangement links TRBV3-1 to TRBJ1-3; D is undetermined. CDR3 size: 14 residues. The V end lost 6 bases, the J end lost 6 bases, and 15 bases lay between the germline ends. Germline lookup yields CDR1 LGHDT and CDR2 YNNKEL (reference sequence). In nucleotides, the CDR3 is TGTGCCAGCAGTCAAAGCTCTCCGGAAAACACCATATATTTT. It specifies CASSQSSPENTIYF. Drawing the rest from reference TRBV3-1 and TRBJ1-3, the complete variable domain is DTAVSQTPKYLVTQMGNDKSIKCEQNLGHDTMYWYKQDSKKFLKIMFSYNNKELIINETVPNRFSPKSPDKAHLNLHINSLELGDSAVYFCASSQSSPENTIYFGEGSWLTVV.

This clonotype showed up just a few times. The chain uses TRBV30 and TRBJ2-3; D remains unclear. Deletions cut 0 bases from V and 2 bases from J, with 9 bases between. Germline assignment: CDR1 GTSNPN and CDR2 SVGIG (reference sequence). This CDR3 comprises 14 residues. The CDR3 sequence: CAWSVDGYTDTQYF. DNA of the CDR3: TGTGCCTGGAGTGTTGACGGGTACACAGATACGCAGTATTTT.

The CDR3 coding sequence is TGTGCCAGCAGTTTAGATCAGGGCGGGGAGACCCAGTACTTC. This gives the protein CASSLDQGGETQYF. The chain is built from TRBV28 and TRBJ2-5, with D perhaps assigned TRBD1 or TRBD2 (5 bases each). CDR1 is MDHEN and CDR2 is SYDVKM in the germline V gene. The CDR3 consists of 14 residues. V lost 2 bases and J 5 bases, leaving 12 bases between the germline ends.

At least ten counts were recorded for this clonotype. This sequence joins TRBV20-1 and TRBJ1-2; no reliable D call. The CDR3 covers 17 residues. With 0 bases removed from V and 0 bases from J, the gap between germline ends came to 17 bases. CDR1 and CDR2 (germline): DFQATT, SNEGSKA (reference sequence). For the CDR3, the DNA is TGCAGTGCTAGAGAGGCCCTCTCGAGGGTAACTAACTATGGCTACACCTTC. This gives the protein CSAREALSRVTNYGYTF.

There are many counts of this clonotype. The chain couples TRBV29-1 to TRBJ2-7; D perhaps matches TRBD2 (7 bases). The V end was cut by 7 bases, the J end by 0 bases, with 10 bases between. The germline gives CDR1 SQVTM, CDR2 ANQGSEA. The CDR3 is made up of 12 amino acids. The CDR3 bases are TGCAGCGCCCGGGGGGCCTCCTACGAGCAGTACTTC. Protein sequence: CSARGASYEQYF.

The chain employs TRBV20-1 and TRBJ2-7; 14 bases fit TRBD2. With 6 bases clipped from V and 6 bases from J, the junction kept 10 bases outside the gene matches. The CDR3 consists of 15 residues. The germline gives CDR1 DFQATT, CDR2 SNEGSKA (reference sequence). CDR3 in DNA: TGCAGTGCCGAGGGACTAGCGGGAGATGTGGGCGAGCAGTACTTC. It yields the protein CSAEGLAGDVGEQYF.

This clonotype was found many times. V and J are TRBV6-2 or TRBV6-3 and TRBJ1-1, with D maybe TRBD1 (6 bases). This CDR3 region has 15 residues. Germline loops: CDR1 MNHEY, CDR2 SVGEGT. The V end was cut by 2 bases, the J end by 5 bases, with 15 bases between. In DNA, the CDR3 is TGTGCCAGCAGTTACAGTTTGGGGGGCAGGACTGAAGCTTTCTTT. Its protein is CASSYSLGGRTEAFF.

This clonotype showed up many times. The V gene is TRBV20-1, the J gene TRBJ1-6; 7 nucleotides line up with TRBD1. Germline lookup yields CDR1 DFQATT and CDR2 SNEGSKA (reference sequence). V lost 3 bases, J lost 6 bases, and 5 bases stayed unmatched. This CDR3 has 14 residues. In DNA, the CDR3 is TGCAGTGCTAGGCAGGGGGTTGTTAATTCACCCCTCCACTTT. The encoded protein is CSARQGVVNSPLHF.

This clonotype has a count of ten or more. The gene calls are TRBV5-1 and TRBJ1-5; D might be TRBD1 (6 bases). Trimming removed 4 bases from V and 5 bases from J, with 16 bases in between. Germline values: CDR1 SGHRS, CDR2 YFSETQ. This CDR3 is 15 amino acids long. The CDR3 DNA is TGCGCCAGCAGCCCGGTTCCAGGGGTGGATCAGCCCCAGCATTTT. This encodes CASSPVPGVDQPQHF.

This clonotype was counted many times. V and J are TRBV7-9 and TRBJ1-6, with D tentatively TRBD1 (6 bases). The CDR3 consists of 12 residues. Germline CDR1 reads SEHNR; CDR2 reads FQNEAQ (reference sequence). The V end was cut by 5 bases, the J end by 7 bases, with 6 bases between. CDR3 in amino acids: CASSQGNSPLHF. The CDR3 DNA reads as TGTGCCAGCAGCCAGGGGAATTCACCCCTCCACTTT.

The table lists this clonotype with many counts. The rearrangement uses TRBV5-6 and TRBJ2-7, with TRBD1 matching 7 bases. The V gene's germline CDR1 is SGHDT and CDR2 YYEEEE. CDR3 length equals 18 residues. V lost 4 bases and J lost 0; bases outside the gene matches: 16. The chain's CDR3 is CASSLRPGTVTYSYEQYF. DNA of the CDR3: TGTGCCAGCAGCCTACGGCCCGGGACAGTAACCTACTCCTACGAGCAGTACTTC. Drawing the rest from reference TRBV5-6 and TRBJ2-7, the complete variable domain is DAGVTQSPTHLIKTRGQQVTLRCSPKSGHDTVSWYQQALGQGPQFIFQYYEEEERQRGNFPDRFSGHQFPNYSSELNVNALLLGDSALYLCASSLRPGTVTYSYEQYFGPGTRLTVT.

Ten or more counts support this clonotype. J is TRBJ1-1 and V is TRBV10-3, with D perhaps TRBD1 (5 bases). The germline gives CDR1 ENHRY, CDR2 SYGVKD. The germline V and J ends were trimmed by 2 bases and 1 base, with 5 bases remaining between them. The CDR3 consists of 13 residues. CDR3 in amino acids: CAISEGANTEAFF. Here the CDR3 DNA reads TGTGCCATCAGTGAGGGGGCGAACACTGAAGCTTTCTTT.

The CDR3 nucleotides read TGCGCCAGCAGAGGGGAGAACACTGAAGCTTTCTTT. Amino acid sequence: CASRGENTEAFF. The rearrangement links TRBV4-3 to TRBJ1-1, with D perhaps matching TRBD1 (5 bases). Germline V gene data show CDR1 as LGHNA and CDR2 as YSLEER. This CDR3 has 12 residues. V was clipped by 6 bases and J by 1 base, with 6 bases between them.

There are many counts of this clonotype. The rearrangement joins TRBV5-4 to TRBJ2-5; 13 bases align to TRBD2. Looked up from germline, CDR1 is SGHNT and CDR2 is YYREEE (reference sequence). V was pared by 0 bases and J by 3 bases, with 11 bases of the junction left unmatched. This CDR3 comprises 19 residues. The CDR3 nucleotides are TGTGCCAGCAGCTTGGTCGGATTTCGGACTAGCGGGAGCAAAGAGACCCAGTACTTC. Its translation is CASSLVGFRTSGSKETQYF. Supplemented by reference TRBV5-4 and TRBJ2-5, the full variable domain reads ETGVTQSPTHLIKTRGQQVTLRCSSQSGHNTVSWYQQALGQGPQFIFQYYREEENGRGNFPPRFSGLQFPNYSSELNVNALELDDSALYLCASSLVGFRTSGSKETQYFGPGTRLLVL.

This clonotype appeared many times. The chain joins TRBV19 to TRBJ2-1, with 10 nucleotides matching TRBD2. Germline trimming cut 1 base from V and 4 bases from J; bases unmatched to any gene: 1. The germline gives CDR1 LNHDA, CDR2 SQIVND (reference sequence). The CDR3 runs to 15 residues. The DNA of the CDR3 is TGTGCCAGTAGTATAGGTAGCGGGAGGTACAATGAGCAGTTCTTC. Residues: CASSIGSGRYNEQFF.

V usage is TRBV6-5 and J usage is TRBJ2-7, with D perhaps matching TRBD1 or TRBD2 (5 bases each). The CDR3 spans 14 residues. Between the trimmed V and J ends, which lost 4 bases and 7 bases, there was a span of 17 bases. Germline CDR1 MNHEY, CDR2 SVGAGI. The CDR3 bases are TGTGCCAGCAGTTGGTCAGGCGTAGAGGGGGAGCAGTACTTC. Its protein is CASSWSGVEGEQYF.

In this sample, this clonotype turned up many times. V and J are TRBV12-3 or TRBV12-4 and TRBJ1-1, with a tentative D call TRBD1 (5 bases). The V and J ends lost 3 bases and 5 bases respectively, with 19 bases between them. The CDR3 extends over 16 amino acids. The CDR3 reads CASSFPVGVGGTEAFF. CDR3 nucleotide sequence: TGTGCCAGCAGTTTCCCAGTAGGGGTGGGAGGTACTGAAGCTTTCTTT.

This clonotype has ten or more counts. The rearrangement links TRBV12-3 or TRBV12-4 to TRBJ2-2, with D hard to call. V gave up 1 base and J gave up 4 bases, with 7 bases separating them. This CDR3 is built from 14 residues. In nucleotides, the CDR3 is TGTGCCAGCAGTTTAGGTGGTACCACCGGGGAGCTGTTTTTT. It specifies CASSLGGTTGELFF.

Notes on this clonotype: This sequence may be a read error, since a much larger clone differs from it by one base. The chain joins TRBV19 to TRBJ2-3; TRBD2 agrees at 8 bases. The CDR3 runs to 12 residues. Looked up from germline, CDR1 is LNHDA and CDR2 is SQIVND (reference sequence). CDR3 loop: CAGSHTGGGLYF. The CDR3 DNA sequence: TGTGCCGGTAGTCACACCGGGGGGGGTCTATATTTT.

The table lists this clonotype with many counts. The chain has TRBV11-2 and TRBJ2-7; possibly TRBD1 for D (6 bases). This CDR3 region has 13 residues. In germline, CDR1 is SGHAT, CDR2 FQNNGV. The V gene lost 3 bases and the J gene lost 3 bases, with 9 bases spanning the gap. CDR3 sequence reads: CASSFGQHYEQYF. In DNA form, the CDR3 reads TGTGCCAGCAGCTTCGGACAGCACTACGAGCAGTACTTC.

The chain joins TRBV14 to TRBJ2-6, with D perhaps being TRBD1 or TRBD2 (5 bases each). Germline loops: CDR1 SGHDN, CDR2 FVKESK. Trimming stripped 8 bases from V and 1 base from J, with 6 bases between. The CDR3 extends over 13 amino acids. Here the CDR3 reads CASGGSGANVLTF. The CDR3 nucleotides are TGTGCCAGCGGGGGATCTGGGGCCAACGTCCTGACTTTC.

The chain carries TRBV28 and TRBJ1-3, with TRBD1 matching over 8 bases. V lost 3 bases to trimming and J lost 4 bases; unmatched junction nucleotides: 8. The V gene's germline CDR1 is MDHEN and CDR2 SYDVKM. The CDR3 spans 16 residues. The CDR3 region has the DNA TGTGCCAGCAGTTTCTTGGCGACAGGGGTAGGAAACACCATATATTTT. This translates into CASSFLATGVGNTIYF. The variable domain in full, completed from reference TRBV28 and TRBJ1-3, reads DVKVTQSSRYLVKRTGEKVFLECVQDMDHENMFWYRQDPGLGLRLIYFSYDVKMKEKGDIPEGYSVSREKKERFSLILESASTNQTSMYLCASSFLATGVGNTIYFGEGSWLTVV.

This clonotype was counted many times. The chain joins TRBV4-1 to TRBJ2-1, with 14 bases lining up with TRBD2. Germline loops: CDR1 MGHRA, CDR2 YSYEKL. Trimming took 4 bases from V and 9 from J; bases not matched to a gene: 5. This CDR3 is built from 15 residues. CDR3 coding DNA: TGCGCCAGCAGCCCGGGACTAGCGGGAGTGGTTGAGCAGTTCTTC. Translated, it gives CASSPGLAGVVEQFF.